This T cell receptor (beta chain) was retrieved from a study of cytomegalovirus exposure and HLA in healthy donors. PCR used 60 Vbeta primers and 13 Jbeta primers. Sequenced by immunoSEQ multiplex PCR; TCRdb stores in-frame clones only, minus some. The repertoire has 130,000 to 150,000 clones, 76% of them found once; the top ten carry roughly 1.6%. V was pared by 6 bases and J by 4 bases, with 10 bases of the junction left unmatched. CDR3 length: 15 amino acids. Germline V gene data show CDR1 as SGHVS and CDR2 as FQNEAQ. V is TRBV7-8 and J is TRBJ2-3, with 7 bases fitting TRBD2. Specimen: PBMCs. The receptor comes from a woman aged 35 to 49 in good health and CMV-seronegative. For the CDR3, the DNA is TGTGCCAGCAGACCCCGTGGGAGGGTTGCAGATACGCAGTATTTT. This codes for CASRPRGRVADTQYF.